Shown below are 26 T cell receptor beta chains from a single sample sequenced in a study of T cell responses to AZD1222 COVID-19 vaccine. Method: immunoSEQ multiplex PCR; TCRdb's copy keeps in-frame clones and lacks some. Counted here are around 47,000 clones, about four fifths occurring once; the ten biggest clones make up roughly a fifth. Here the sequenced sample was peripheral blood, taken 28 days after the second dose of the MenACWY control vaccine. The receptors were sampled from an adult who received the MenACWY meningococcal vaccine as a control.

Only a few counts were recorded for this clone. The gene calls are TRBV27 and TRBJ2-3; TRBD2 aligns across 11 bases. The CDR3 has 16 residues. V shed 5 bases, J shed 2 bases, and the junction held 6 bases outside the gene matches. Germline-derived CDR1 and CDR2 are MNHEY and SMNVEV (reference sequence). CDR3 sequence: CASSPLAGGFTDTQYF. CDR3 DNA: TGTGCCAGCAGTCCCCTAGCGGGGGGTTTCACAGATACGCAGTATTTT.

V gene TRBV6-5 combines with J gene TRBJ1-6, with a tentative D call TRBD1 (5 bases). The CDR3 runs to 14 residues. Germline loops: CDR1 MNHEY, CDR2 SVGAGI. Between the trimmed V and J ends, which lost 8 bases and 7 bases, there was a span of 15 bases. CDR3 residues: CASGTSGRNSPLHF. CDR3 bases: TGTGCCAGCGGGACCTCAGGGAGGAATTCACCCCTCCACTTT.

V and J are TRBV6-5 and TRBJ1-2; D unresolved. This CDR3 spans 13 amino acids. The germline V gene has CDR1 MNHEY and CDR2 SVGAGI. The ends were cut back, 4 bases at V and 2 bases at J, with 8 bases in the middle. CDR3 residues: CASSSTSNYGYTF. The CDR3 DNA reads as TGTGCCAGCAGTTCGACAAGCAACTATGGCTACACCTTC.

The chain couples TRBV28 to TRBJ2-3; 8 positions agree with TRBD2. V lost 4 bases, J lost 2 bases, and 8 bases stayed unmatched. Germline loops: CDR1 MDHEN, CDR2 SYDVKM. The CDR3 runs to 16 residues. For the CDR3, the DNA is TGTGCCAGCAGTTCCATTTCGGGAGGGGTCACAGATACGCAGTATTTT. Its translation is CASSSISGGVTDTQYF.

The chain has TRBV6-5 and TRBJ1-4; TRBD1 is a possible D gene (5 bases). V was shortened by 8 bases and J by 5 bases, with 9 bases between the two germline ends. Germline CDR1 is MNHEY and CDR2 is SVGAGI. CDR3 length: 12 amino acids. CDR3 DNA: TGTGCCAGCCAGGCAGGGAATGAAAAACTGTTTTTT. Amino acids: CASQAGNEKLFF.

The chain's CDR3 is CASSEGGQGYEQYF. In DNA, the CDR3 is TGTGCCAGCAGTGAGGGGGGACAGGGCTACGAGCAGTACTTC. V usage is TRBV2 and J usage is TRBJ2-7; TRBD1 agrees at 9 bases. Trimming at V came to 3 bases and at J to 3 bases, leaving 3 bases not matched to a gene. Germline lookup yields CDR1 SNHLY and CDR2 FYNNEI. The CDR3 is 14 amino acids.

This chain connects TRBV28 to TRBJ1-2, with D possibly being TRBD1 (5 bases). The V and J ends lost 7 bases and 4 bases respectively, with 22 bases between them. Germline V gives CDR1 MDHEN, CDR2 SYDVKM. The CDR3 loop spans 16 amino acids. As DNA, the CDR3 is TGTGCCAGCAACTCCGGGGGGGGAGGGATTCTCTATGGCTACACCTTC. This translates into CASNSGGGGILYGYTF.

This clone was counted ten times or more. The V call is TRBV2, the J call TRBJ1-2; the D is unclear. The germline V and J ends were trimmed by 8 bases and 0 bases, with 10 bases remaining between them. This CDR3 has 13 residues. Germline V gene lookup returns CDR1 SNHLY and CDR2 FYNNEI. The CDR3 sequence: CASRAVSNYGYTF. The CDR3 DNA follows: TGTGCCAGCCGGGCAGTCTCTAACTATGGCTACACCTTC.

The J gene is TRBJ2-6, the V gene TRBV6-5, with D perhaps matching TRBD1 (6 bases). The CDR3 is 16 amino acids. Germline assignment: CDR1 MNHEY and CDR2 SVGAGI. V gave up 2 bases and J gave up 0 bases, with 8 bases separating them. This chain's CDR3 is CASSYGQFSGANVLTF. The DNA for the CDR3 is TGTGCCAGCAGTTACGGACAGTTCTCTGGGGCCAACGTCCTGACTTTC.

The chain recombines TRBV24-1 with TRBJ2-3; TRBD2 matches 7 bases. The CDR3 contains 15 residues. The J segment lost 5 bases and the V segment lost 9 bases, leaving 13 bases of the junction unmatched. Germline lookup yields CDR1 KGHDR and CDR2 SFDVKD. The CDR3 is CATVPGREIKDTQYF. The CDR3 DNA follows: TGTGCCACCGTCCCAGGGCGGGAGATCAAAGATACGCAGTATTTT.

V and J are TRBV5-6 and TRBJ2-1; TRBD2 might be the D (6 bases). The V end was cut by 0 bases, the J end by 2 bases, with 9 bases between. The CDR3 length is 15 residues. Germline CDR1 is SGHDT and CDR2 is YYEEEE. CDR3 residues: CASSLAGVTYNEQFF. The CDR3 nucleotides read TGTGCCAGCAGCTTGGCGGGGGTAACCTACAATGAGCAGTTCTTC.

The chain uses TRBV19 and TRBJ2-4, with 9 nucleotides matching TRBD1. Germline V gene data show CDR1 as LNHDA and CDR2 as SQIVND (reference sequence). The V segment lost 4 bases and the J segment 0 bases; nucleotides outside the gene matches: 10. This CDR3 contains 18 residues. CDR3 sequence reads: CASSTGQGTGVAKNIQYF. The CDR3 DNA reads TGTGCCAGTAGTACCGGACAGGGGACGGGGGTAGCCAAAAACATTCAGTACTTC.

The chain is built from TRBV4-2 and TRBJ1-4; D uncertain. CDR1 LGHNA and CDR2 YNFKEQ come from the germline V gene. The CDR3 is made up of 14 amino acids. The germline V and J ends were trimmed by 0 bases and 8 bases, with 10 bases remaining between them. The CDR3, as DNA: TGTGCCAGCAGCCAAGATGTGGTAGGAGAAAAACTGTTTTTT. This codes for CASSQDVVGEKLFF.

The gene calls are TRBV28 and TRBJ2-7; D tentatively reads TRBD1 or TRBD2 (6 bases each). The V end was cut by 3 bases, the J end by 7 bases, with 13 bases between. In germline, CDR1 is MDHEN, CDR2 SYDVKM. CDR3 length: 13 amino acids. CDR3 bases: TGTGCCAGCAGTTTGTCCGGCGGGACAGAGCAGTACTTC. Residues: CASSLSGGTEQYF.

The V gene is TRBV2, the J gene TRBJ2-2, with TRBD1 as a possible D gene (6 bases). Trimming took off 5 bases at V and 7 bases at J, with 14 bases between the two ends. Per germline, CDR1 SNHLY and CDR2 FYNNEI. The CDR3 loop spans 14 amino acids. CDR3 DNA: TGTGCCAGCAGTCGTTCTACAGGGATCGGGGAGCTGTTTTTT. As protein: CASSRSTGIGELFF.

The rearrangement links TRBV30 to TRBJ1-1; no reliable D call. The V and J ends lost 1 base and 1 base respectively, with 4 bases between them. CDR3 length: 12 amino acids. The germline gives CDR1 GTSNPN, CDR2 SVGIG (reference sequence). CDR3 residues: CAWSDTNTEAFF. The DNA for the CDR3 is TGTGCCTGGAGTGATACGAACACTGAAGCTTTCTTT.

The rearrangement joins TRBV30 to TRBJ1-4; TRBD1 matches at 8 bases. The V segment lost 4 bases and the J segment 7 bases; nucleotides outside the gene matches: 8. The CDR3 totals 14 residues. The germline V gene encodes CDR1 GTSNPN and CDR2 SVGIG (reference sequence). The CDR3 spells CAWNLGQAGEKLFF. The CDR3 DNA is TGTGCCTGGAACCTGGGACAGGCGGGTGAAAAACTGTTTTTT.

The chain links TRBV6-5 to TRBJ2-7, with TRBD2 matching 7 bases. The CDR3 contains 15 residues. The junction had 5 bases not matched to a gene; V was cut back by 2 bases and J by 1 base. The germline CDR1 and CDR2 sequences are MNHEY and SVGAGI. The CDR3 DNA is TGTGCCAGCAGTTACGAGGGCGGGGGATCCTACGAGCAGTACTTC. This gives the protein CASSYEGGGSYEQYF.

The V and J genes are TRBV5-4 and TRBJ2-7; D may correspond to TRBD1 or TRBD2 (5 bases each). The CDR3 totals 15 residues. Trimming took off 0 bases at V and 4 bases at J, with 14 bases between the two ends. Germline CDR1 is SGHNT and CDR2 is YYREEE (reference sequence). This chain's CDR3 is CASSLVGVEGYEQYF. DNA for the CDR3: TGTGCCAGCAGCTTGGTGGGGGTGGAAGGGTACGAGCAGTACTTC. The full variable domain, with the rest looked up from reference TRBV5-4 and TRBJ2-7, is ETGVTQSPTHLIKTRGQQVTLRCSSQSGHNTVSWYQQALGQGPQFIFQYYREEENGRGNFPPRFSGLQFPNYSSELNVNALELDDSALYLCASSLVGVEGYEQYFGPGTRLTVT.

The CDR3 DNA is TGCGCCAGCAGTGACCCCAAGGCTGGGGGCGCGAAACTGTTTTTT. This translates into CASSDPKAGGAKLFF. J is TRBJ1-4 and V is TRBV10-1, with a tentative D call TRBD1 (6 bases). The V gene lost 3 bases and the J gene lost 11 bases, with 19 bases spanning the gap. The CDR3 spans 15 residues. In germline, CDR1 is WNHNN, CDR2 SYGVQD (reference sequence).

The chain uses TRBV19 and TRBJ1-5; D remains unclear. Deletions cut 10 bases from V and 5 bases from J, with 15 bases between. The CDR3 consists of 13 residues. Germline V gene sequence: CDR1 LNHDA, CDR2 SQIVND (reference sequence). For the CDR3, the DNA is TGTGCCACTGGCGATGGAACCCATCAGCCCCAGCATTTT. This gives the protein CATGDGTHQPQHF.

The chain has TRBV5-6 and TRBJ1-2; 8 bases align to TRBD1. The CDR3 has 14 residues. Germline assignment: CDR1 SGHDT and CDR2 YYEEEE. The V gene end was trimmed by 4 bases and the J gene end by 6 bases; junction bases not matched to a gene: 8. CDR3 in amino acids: CASSTRQGINGYTF. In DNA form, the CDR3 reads TGTGCCAGCAGCACCCGACAGGGGATAAATGGCTACACCTTC.

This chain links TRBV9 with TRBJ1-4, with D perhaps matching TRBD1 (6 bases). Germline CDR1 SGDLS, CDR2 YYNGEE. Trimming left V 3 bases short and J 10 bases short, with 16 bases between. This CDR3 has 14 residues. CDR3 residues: CASSGQGKGGKLFF. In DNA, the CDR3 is TGTGCCAGCAGCGGTCAGGGGAAAGGAGGAAAACTGTTTTTT.

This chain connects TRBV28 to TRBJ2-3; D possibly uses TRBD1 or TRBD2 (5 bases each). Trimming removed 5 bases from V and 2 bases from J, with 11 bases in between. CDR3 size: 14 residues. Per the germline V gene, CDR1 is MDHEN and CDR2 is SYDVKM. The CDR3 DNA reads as TGTGCCAGCAGTATACCCGGGACCACAGATACGCAGTATTTT. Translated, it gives CASSIPGTTDTQYF.

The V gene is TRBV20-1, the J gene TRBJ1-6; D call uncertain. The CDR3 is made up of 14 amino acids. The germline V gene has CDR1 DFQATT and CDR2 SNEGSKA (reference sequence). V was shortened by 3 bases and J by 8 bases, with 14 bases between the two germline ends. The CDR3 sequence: CSASRGVGDSPLHF. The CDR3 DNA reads TGCAGTGCTAGTCGCGGGGTTGGGGATTCACCCCTCCACTTT.

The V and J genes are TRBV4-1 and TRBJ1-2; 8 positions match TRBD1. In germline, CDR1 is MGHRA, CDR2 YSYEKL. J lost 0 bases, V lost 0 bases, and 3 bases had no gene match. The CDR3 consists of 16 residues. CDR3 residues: CASSQDRGPSNYGYTF. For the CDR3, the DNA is TGCGCCAGCAGCCAAGACAGGGGGCCTTCTAACTATGGCTACACCTTC.